The 12 T cell receptor beta chains below all came from one sample that was sequenced in a study of blood T cells in healthy people across ages. The authors ran a second PCR of roughly 7 to 11 cycles using a sample-barcoded 5' primer and a J-beta primer mix. TCRdb called the 5' RACE reads again in MiXCR, with one record for every CDR3 protein. The table includes hundreds of thousands of distinct CDR3 sequences, roughly 31% detected once. Source material: blood. These receptors all come from a woman of 80 years or more in good health.

This clonotype was counted many times. The chain combines TRBV30 with TRBJ1-6, with a weak D call TRBD1 (5 bases). This CDR3 has 19 residues. The V end was cut by 0 bases, the J end by 6 bases, with 24 bases between. Looked up from germline, CDR1 is GTSNPN and CDR2 is SVGIG (reference sequence). The CDR3 region is CAWSVPIGLGEIANSPLHF. Here the CDR3 DNA reads TGTGCCTGGAGTGTCCCAATAGGACTGGGGGAGATCGCTAATTCACCCCTCCACTTT.

This clonotype has more than one count but fewer than ten. The rearrangement joins TRBV11-2 to TRBJ1-5; D gene unclear. Germline V lookup: CDR1 SGHAT, CDR2 FQNNGV. V lost 5 bases, J lost 4 bases, and 15 bases lay in between. This CDR3 region has 15 residues. The CDR3 region has the DNA TGTGCCAGCAGCCTTGGGGTCCCCGGAAATCAGCCCCAGCATTTT. Amino acids: CASSLGVPGNQPQHF.

The chain has TRBV5-1 and TRBJ2-7; 7 bases agree with TRBD1. Germline loops: CDR1 SGHRS, CDR2 YFSETQ. The CDR3 covers 15 residues. After removal of 4 bases from V and 0 bases from J, the junction contained 7 bases not matched to a gene. The CDR3 DNA follows: TGCGCCAGCAGCAGCCTACAGGGGCCCTCCTACGAGCAGTACTTC. Amino acid sequence: CASSSLQGPSYEQYF.

This clonotype has just a few counts. A much larger clone lies a single base off, so this may be a read error. The rearrangement joins TRBV6-2 or TRBV6-3 to TRBJ1-4; no reliable D call. CDR1 is MNHEY and CDR2 is SVGEGT in the germline V gene. The CDR3 length is 12 residues. Trimming left V 2 bases short and J 6 bases short, with 4 bases between. The CDR3: CASSYGHEKLFF. The DNA of the CDR3 is TGTGCCAGCAGTTACGGACATGAAAAACTGTTTTTT.

Regarding this clonotype: A read error may be the cause here, since a much bigger clone is one base away. J is TRBJ2-3 and V is TRBV11-2; 9 bases fit TRBD2. Germline CDR1 and CDR2: SGHAT and FQNNGV. The CDR3 contains 14 residues. V lost 5 bases, J lost 1 base, and 1 base stayed unmatched. CDR3 loop: CASSRTSGTDTQYF. In nucleotides, the CDR3 is TGTGCCAGCAGCCGGACTAGCGGCACAGATACGCAGTATTTT.

About this clonotype: This could be a read error, since a much larger clone is one nucleotide away. The CDR3 sequence: CASSSYSGFEQYF. CDR3 nucleotide sequence: TGTGCCAGCAGCTCCTATAGCGGGTTTGAGCAGTACTTC. The V and J genes are TRBV7-9 and TRBJ2-7, with 7 bases identical to TRBD2. There are 13 residues in the CDR3. Germline assignment: CDR1 SEHNR and CDR2 FQNEAQ (reference sequence). V lost 4 bases and J lost 7; bases outside the gene matches: 7.

Turning to this clonotype: Since a much larger clone is just one base distant, this may be a read error. This chain links TRBV29-1 with TRBJ2-1, with TRBD1 matching over 10 bases. The length of the CDR3 is 14 residues. Germline V CDR1 and CDR2: SQVTM, ANQGSEA. The CDR3 is CSVATGGVYNEQLF. CDR3 bases: TGCAGCGTGGCGACAGGGGGCGTTTACAATGAGCAGTTATTC.

The V gene is TRBV5-1, the J gene TRBJ2-3; a possible D gene is TRBD2 (6 bases). V lost 4 bases and J 0 bases, leaving 12 bases between the germline ends. Germline CDR1 is SGHRS and CDR2 is YFSETQ. The CDR3 length is 15 residues. CDR3 loop: CASSRGTTSTDTQYF. In nucleotides, the CDR3 is TGCGCCAGCAGCCGCGGGACCACTAGCACAGATACGCAGTATTTT.

This clonotype was recorded at least ten times. The chain links TRBV6-2 or TRBV6-3 to TRBJ1-1; the D is unclear. Between the trimmed V and J ends, which lost 4 bases and 0 bases, there was a span of 6 bases. Germline CDR1 reads MNHEY; CDR2 reads SVGEGT. CDR3 length: 13 residues. The CDR3 DNA reads as TGTGCCAGCAGTTCGCCTATGAACACTGAAGCTTTCTTT. Amino acids: CASSSPMNTEAFF.

The chain links TRBV20-1 to TRBJ2-1; a possible D gene is TRBD1 (5 bases). CDR3 length equals 15 residues. V was pared by 3 bases and J by 3 bases, with 15 bases between. The germline V gene has CDR1 DFQATT and CDR2 SNEGSKA (reference sequence). CDR3 bases: TGCAGTGCTAGGGCTGACAGCCAACTCTACAATGAGCAGTTCTTC. This encodes CSARADSQLYNEQFF.

The chain couples TRBV20-1 to TRBJ2-3; TRBD2 agrees at 15 bases. Germline V gene sequence: CDR1 DFQATT, CDR2 SNEGSKA (reference sequence). CDR3 length equals 16 residues. V gave up 6 bases and J gave up 3 bases; unmatched junction bases: 7. The CDR3 coding sequence is TGCAGTGCATCGGGACTAGCGGGAGGTCTTACAGATACGCAGTATTTT. Translation gives CSASGLAGGLTDTQYF.

The chain links TRBV7-2 to TRBJ1-1; the D is unclear. Germline CDR1 is SGHTA and CDR2 is FQGNSA. The CDR3 runs to 13 residues. The V end lost 5 bases, the J end lost 6 bases, and 13 bases lay between the germline ends. The CDR3 DNA is TGTGCCAGCAGCGACGGAAGCCTAGCTGAAGCTTTCTTT. This codes for CASSDGSLAEAFF.